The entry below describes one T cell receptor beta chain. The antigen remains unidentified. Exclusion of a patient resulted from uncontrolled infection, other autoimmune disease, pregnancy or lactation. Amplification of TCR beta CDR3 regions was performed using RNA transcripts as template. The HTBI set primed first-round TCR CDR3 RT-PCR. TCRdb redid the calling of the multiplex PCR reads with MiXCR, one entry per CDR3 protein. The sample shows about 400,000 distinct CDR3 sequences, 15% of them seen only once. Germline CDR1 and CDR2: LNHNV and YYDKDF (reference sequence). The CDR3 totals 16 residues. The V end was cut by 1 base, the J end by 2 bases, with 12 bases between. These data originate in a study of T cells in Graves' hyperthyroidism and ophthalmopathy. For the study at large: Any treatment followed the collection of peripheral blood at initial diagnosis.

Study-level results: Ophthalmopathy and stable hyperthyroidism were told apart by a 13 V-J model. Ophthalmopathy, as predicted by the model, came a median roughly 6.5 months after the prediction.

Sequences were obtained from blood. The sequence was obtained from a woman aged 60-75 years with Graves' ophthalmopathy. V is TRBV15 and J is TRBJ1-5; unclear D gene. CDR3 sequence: CATSRGITDGNQPQHF. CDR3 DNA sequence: TGTGCCACCAGCAGAGGGATTACAGATGGCAATCAGCCCCAGCATTTT. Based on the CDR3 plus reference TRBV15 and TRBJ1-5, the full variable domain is DAMVIQNPRYQVTQFGKPVTLSCSQTLNHNVMYWYQQKSSQAPKLLFHYYDKDFNNEADTPDNFQSRRPNTSFCFLDIRSPGLGDTAMYLCATSRGITDGNQPQHFGDGTRLSIL.